These T cell receptor beta chains were read from a single sample in a study of T cell responses to AZD1222 COVID-19 vaccine. The repertoire was sequenced with immunoSEQ multiplex PCR; TCRdb's copy has only in-frame clones and lacks some. The table records about 120,000 clones, around 90% of them present only once. The sequencing used peripheral blood, collected on day 0 of AZD1222 vaccination. The receptors stem from an adult in good health. Both conserved end residues are part of each CDR3.

CDR3 protein: CASSLVGAGGYTF; J gene: TRBJ1-2; V gene: TRBV12-3/TRBV12-4
CDR3 protein: CASSQESTGHSTDTQYF; J gene: TRBJ2-3; V gene: TRBV4-1
CDR3 protein: CASSLGAGNRKIAKNIQYF; J gene: TRBJ2-4; V gene: TRBV11-2
CDR3 protein: CASSLNTLSEQFF; J gene: TRBJ2-1; V gene: TRBV11-3
CDR3 protein: CASSFGGSANTGELFF; J gene: TRBJ2-2; V gene: TRBV5-4
CDR3 protein: CASSYETDMNTEAFF; J gene: TRBJ1-1; V gene: TRBV6-2/TRBV6-3
CDR3 protein: CASSLLQGGNYGYTF; J gene: TRBJ1-2; V gene: TRBV5-1
CDR3 protein: CASSSGQGQETQYF; J gene: TRBJ2-5; V gene: TRBV28
CDR3 protein: CASSRTLRGSGSRYPQYF; J gene: TRBJ2-5; V gene: TRBV21-1
CDR3 protein: CAHRGQSNEKLFF; J gene: TRBJ1-4; V gene: TRBV2
CDR3 protein: CASSVEPYRNTEAFF; J gene: TRBJ1-1; V gene: TRBV9
CDR3 protein: CASSSDTQVSGEQYF; J gene: TRBJ2-7; V gene: TRBV28
CDR3 protein: CASSFYTDGETQYF; J gene: TRBJ2-5; V gene: TRBV5-4
CDR3 protein: CASSFGSAEAFF; J gene: TRBJ1-1; V gene: TRBV7-3
CDR3 protein: CASSVVGGNTEAFF; J gene: TRBJ1-1; V gene: TRBV9
CDR3 protein: CASGLVSGQGDRTYGYTF; J gene: TRBJ1-2; V gene: TRBV12-5
CDR3 protein: CASSELGAEEKLFF; J gene: TRBJ1-4; V gene: TRBV6-1
CDR3 protein: CASTVLTGPEQYF; J gene: TRBJ2-7; V gene: TRBV11-3
CDR3 protein: CASSYSPRGVTEAFF; J gene: TRBJ1-1; V gene: TRBV6-5
CDR3 protein: CASSLGDEQFF; J gene: TRBJ2-1; V gene: TRBV7-6
CDR3 protein: CASSGPGNYEQYF; J gene: TRBJ2-7; V gene: TRBV28
CDR3 protein: CASSSWRGTYNEQFF; J gene: TRBJ2-1; V gene: TRBV6-2/TRBV6-3
CDR3 protein: CSASSGLASGELFF; J gene: TRBJ2-2; V gene: TRBV20-1
CDR3 protein: CASSFFRPYEQFF; J gene: TRBJ2-1; V gene: TRBV7-9
CDR3 protein: CASSQDGSSYNEQFF; J gene: TRBJ2-1; V gene: TRBV3-1/TRBV3-2
CDR3 protein: CASSPRGGSPLHF; J gene: TRBJ1-6; V gene: TRBV7-3
CDR3 protein: CASSSDTYNEQFF; J gene: TRBJ2-1; V gene: TRBV7-8
CDR3 protein: CASSSGTANTEAFF; J gene: TRBJ1-1; V gene: TRBV7-9
CDR3 protein: CASSLVPSGNTEAFF; J gene: TRBJ1-1; V gene: TRBV5-1
CDR3 protein: CASSVAGVGEQFF; J gene: TRBJ2-1; V gene: TRBV19
CDR3 protein: CASSLGEYEQYF; J gene: TRBJ2-7; V gene: TRBV11-2
CDR3 protein: CASRPATRDSSYEQYF; J gene: TRBJ2-7; V gene: TRBV19
CDR3 protein: CASLVSDTQYF; J gene: TRBJ2-3; V gene: TRBV12-3/TRBV12-4
CDR3 protein: CASSDLTNSSYNEQFF; J gene: TRBJ2-1; V gene: TRBV6-4
CDR3 protein: CASSQGGGLVQPQHF; J gene: TRBJ1-5; V gene: TRBV3-1/TRBV3-2
CDR3 protein: CASSLDLGTGGELFF; J gene: TRBJ2-2; V gene: TRBV5-6
CDR3 protein: CAWSVARGTEQYF; J gene: TRBJ2-7; V gene: TRBV30
CDR3 protein: CASRPQAAKTQYF; J gene: TRBJ2-5; V gene: TRBV9
CDR3 protein: CASTAGPNTEAFF; J gene: TRBJ1-1; V gene: TRBV9
CDR3 protein: CASSLQGSNQPQHF; J gene: TRBJ1-5; V gene: TRBV27
CDR3 protein: CASSEHGNTEAFF; J gene: TRBJ1-1; V gene: TRBV2
CDR3 protein: CASSLGRSQETQYF; J gene: TRBJ2-5; V gene: TRBV7-9
CDR3 protein: CASSQEFTGEAGYTF; J gene: TRBJ1-2; V gene: TRBV4-1
CDR3 protein: CASSPDRAYGYTF; J gene: TRBJ1-2; V gene: TRBV11-1
CDR3 protein: CASSRGREVNEQFF; J gene: TRBJ2-1; V gene: TRBV19
CDR3 protein: CASSVDRGMREQYF; J gene: TRBJ2-7; V gene: TRBV2
CDR3 protein: CASSSVAGVVDTQYF; J gene: TRBJ2-3; V gene: TRBV7-9
CDR3 protein: CASSIGTSLSYEQYF; J gene: TRBJ2-7; V gene: TRBV19
CDR3 protein: CASSRQGSSYEQYF; J gene: TRBJ2-7; V gene: TRBV3-1/TRBV3-2
CDR3 protein: CASSISSGRSNEQFF; J gene: TRBJ2-1; V gene: TRBV19
CDR3 protein: CASSFSDRGMETQYF; J gene: TRBJ2-5; V gene: TRBV5-1
CDR3 protein: CAIEQGASTDTQYF; J gene: TRBJ2-3; V gene: TRBV28
CDR3 protein: CSVQGGTGGSYEQYF; J gene: TRBJ2-7; V gene: TRBV29-1
CDR3 protein: CASSLIQDSWPQHF; J gene: TRBJ1-5; V gene: TRBV19